A selection of T cell receptor beta chains follows, all from one sample in a study of cytomegalovirus exposure and HLA in healthy donors. The method was immunoSEQ multiplex PCR; TCRdb's version includes in-frame clones alone and lacks a portion of them. This table holds 220,000 or so clones, roughly 75% found once. The sample was PBMCs. All receptors derive from a woman younger than 45 in good health and CMV-seronegative. CDR3s include the opening cysteine and the closing phenylalanine or tryptophan. D genes are given only for firm matches. A row's size may be missing; if present it is once, few, many or a size class.

DNA: TGTGCCAGCAGCTTAGTCGGGAGGGAAATCGACGAGCAGTACTTC
CDR3: CASSLVGREIDEQYF
size: few
J: TRBJ2-7
length: 15
V: TRBV11-2
D: TRBD2

DNA: TGTGCCAGCAGCTTAGTTGGAGTACCCACAGATACGCAGTATTTT
CDR3: CASSLVGVPTDTQYF
size: once
J: TRBJ2-3
length: 15
V: TRBV7-9
D: -

DNA: TGTGCCAGCAGCCTGGGGGACATTTTCAGAGGGGAGACCCAGTACTTC
CDR3: CASSLGDIFRGETQYF
size: -
J: TRBJ2-5
length: 16
V: TRBV11-2
D: -

DNA: TGTGCCAGCAGTGCCCGGGACAGGGATACTGAAGCTTTCTTT
CDR3: CASSARDRDTEAFF
size: -
J: TRBJ1-1
length: 14
V: TRBV25-1
D: TRBD1

DNA: TGTGCCAGCAGGACAGGGGTAGAGACCCAGTACTTC
CDR3: CASRTGVETQYF
size: -
J: TRBJ2-5
length: 12
V: TRBV2
D: TRBD1

DNA: TGTGCCAGCAGCTCTAGGACAGACTTGAACACTGAAGCTTTCTTT
CDR3: CASSSRTDLNTEAFF
size: -
J: TRBJ1-1
length: 15
V: TRBV7-9
D: -

DNA: TGTGCCAGCAGCCAACCGGACAGCTACGAGCAGTACTTC
CDR3: CASSQPDSYEQYF
size: once
J: TRBJ2-7
length: 13
V: TRBV16
D: -

DNA: TGCGCCAGCAGCCGAGAAAGATTCGCGAACACCGGGGAGCTGTTTTTT
CDR3: CASSRERFANTGELFF
size: -
J: TRBJ2-2
length: 16
V: TRBV5-1
D: -

DNA: TGCGCCAGCAGCTTCGGCCTAGGGGTGGGCACAGATACGCAGTATTTT
CDR3: CASSFGLGVGTDTQYF
size: -
J: TRBJ2-3
length: 16
V: TRBV5-1
D: -

DNA: TGTGCCAGCAGCGTAAGCGGGGTTTCCTACGAGCAGTACTTC
CDR3: CASSVSGVSYEQYF
size: -
J: TRBJ2-7
length: 14
V: TRBV7-8
D: TRBD2

DNA: TGTGCCAGCAGCTTTACAGGGTACGGATCGTCCTACGAGCAGTACTTC
CDR3: CASSFTGYGSSYEQYF
size: -
J: TRBJ2-7
length: 16
V: TRBV5-4
D: -

DNA: TGTGCCAGCAGTGAAGGCGGGCCCCAAGAGACCCAGTACTTC
CDR3: CASSEGGPQETQYF
size: once
J: TRBJ2-5
length: 14
V: TRBV6-5
D: -

DNA: TGTGCCAGCAGCACCGATCAGGGGAACGAGCAGTACTTC
CDR3: CASSTDQGNEQYF
size: -
J: TRBJ2-7
length: 13
V: TRBV6-1
D: -

DNA: TGTGCCACTAGTATAGGGCCTCTTGACAGCTACTCTGGAAACACCATATATTTT
CDR3: CATSIGPLDSYSGNTIYF
size: -
J: TRBJ1-3
length: 18
V: TRBV19
D: -

DNA: TGTGCCAGCAGCCTTAGACAGGGCCTAGGCTACACCTTC
CDR3: CASSLRQGLGYTF
size: -
J: TRBJ1-2
length: 13
V: TRBV6-6
D: TRBD1

DNA: TGTGCCAGCTCACCAACCGTCAGAGAGACCCAGTACTTC
CDR3: CASSPTVRETQYF
size: -
J: TRBJ2-5
length: 13
V: TRBV18
D: -

DNA: TGCGCCAGCAGCCCCTCGGGGACAGGGGACCCTTATCGAGAGACCCAGTACTTC
CDR3: CASSPSGTGDPYRETQYF
size: -
J: TRBJ2-5
length: 18
V: TRBV5-1
D: TRBD1

DNA: TGTGCCAGTAGTTACTCTGGGCCCCGCACAGATACGCAGTATTTT
CDR3: CASSYSGPRTDTQYF
size: -
J: TRBJ2-3
length: 15
V: TRBV19
D: -

DNA: TGTGCCATCAGTGATGAAGCCCGTGTGACCCAGTACTTC
CDR3: CAISDEARVTQYF
size: few
J: TRBJ2-5
length: 13
V: TRBV10-3
D: -

DNA: TGTGCCATCGAGACAGGGCGCAATCAGCCCCAGCATTTT
CDR3: CAIETGRNQPQHF
size: few
J: TRBJ1-5
length: 13
V: TRBV19
D: TRBD1

DNA: TGTGCCAGCAGCCCTATGGGACAGGGGGAACCCCTCCACTTT
CDR3: CASSPMGQGEPLHF
size: few
J: TRBJ1-6
length: 14
V: TRBV9
D: TRBD1

DNA: TGTGCCAGCGGGAGCGGAGGGTACTCCTACGAGCAGTACTTC
CDR3: CASGSGGYSYEQYF
size: -
J: TRBJ2-7
length: 14
V: TRBV27
D: -

DNA: TGCGCCAGCAGCCCGGGGGGGACCCTTGAAGCTTTCTTT
CDR3: CASSPGGTLEAFF
size: -
J: TRBJ1-1
length: 13
V: TRBV10-1
D: -

DNA: TGTGCCAGCAGCTATAGGACTGCGAGCACTGAAGCTTTCTTT
CDR3: CASSYRTASTEAFF
size: once
J: TRBJ1-1
length: 14
V: TRBV5-4
D: -

DNA: TGTGCCAGCACCCCGTGGTTGGCGGGAGGCCTCAAGACCCAGTACTTC
CDR3: CASTPWLAGGLKTQYF
size: -
J: TRBJ2-5
length: 16
V: TRBV9
D: TRBD2

DNA: TGTGCCAGCAGCTTGCAGGGGGGCACAGATACGCAGTATTTT
CDR3: CASSLQGGTDTQYF
size: -
J: TRBJ2-3
length: 14
V: TRBV7-2
D: TRBD1

DNA: TGTGCCAGCAGTCAGGGACAGGGGGGTAGCGAGCAGTACTTC
CDR3: CASSQGQGGSEQYF
size: -
J: TRBJ2-7
length: 14
V: TRBV6-6
D: TRBD1

DNA: TGTGCCAGCAGTTACGGGAGGGACGGCAATCAGCCCCAGCATTTT
CDR3: CASSYGRDGNQPQHF
size: -
J: TRBJ1-5
length: 15
V: TRBV6-5
D: -

DNA: TGTGCCAGCAGCTCCAAGGGGGTCCATGGCTACACCTTC
CDR3: CASSSKGVHGYTF
size: few
J: TRBJ1-2
length: 13
V: TRBV7-9
D: -

DNA: TGTGCCAGCAGCTTAACCGGGGGAAGCAATCAGCCCCAGCATTTT
CDR3: CASSLTGGSNQPQHF
size: -
J: TRBJ1-5
length: 15
V: TRBV7-9
D: -